Shown below are 15 T cell receptor beta chains from a single sample sequenced in a study of molecular identifiers for immune sequencing clone quantification. Via MiXCR, TCRdb re-called the PCR reads, giving one row per CDR3 protein. Of 550,000 to 750,000 distinct CDR3 sequences listed, less than 20% are singletons. Sequencing was carried out using naive CD8+ T cells from blood, with Jurkat cell RNA spiked in. The subset: FACS-sorted CD8+CD4-CCR7+CD45RA+ naive T cells. All receptors derive from a human donor in good health. Some libraries in this study had Jurkat cell RNA spiked in.

This clonotype showed up many times. The chain employs TRBV2 and TRBJ2-1; 7 bases are a match to TRBD2. Trimming took 2 bases from V and 5 from J; bases not matched to a gene: 12. CDR3 size: 17 residues. Germline lookup yields CDR1 SNHLY and CDR2 FYNNEI. CDR3 nucleotides: TGTGCCAGCAGTGAATTCCCCCTAGCGGAATTAAACAATGAGCAGTTCTTC. Amino acid sequence: CASSEFPLAELNNEQFF.

Notes on this clonotype: The junction differs from germline at one of its ends, possibly a read error. This chain joins TRBV5-3 and TRBJ2-1; TRBD1 might be the D (6 bases). TRBV5-3 is an ORF; its function is uncertain. The CDR3 has 16 residues. CDR3 region: CASSLVVDSSCNEQFF. DNA for the CDR3: TGTGCCAGCAGCTTGGTTGTGGACAGCTCCTGCAATGAGCAGTTCTTC.

This clonotype has at least ten counts. This chain connects TRBV9 to TRBJ1-5; unclear D gene. V was trimmed by 0 bases and J by 3 bases, leaving 10 bases between them. The CDR3 loop spans 15 amino acids. The germline V gene has CDR1 SGDLS and CDR2 YYNGEE. CDR3 loop: CASSVGGYANQPQHF. Here the CDR3 DNA reads TGTGCCAGCAGCGTAGGCGGATATGCCAATCAGCCCCAGCATTTT.

This clonotype was picked up a small number of times. This chain links TRBV18 with TRBJ1-2; 9 bases map to TRBD1. Germline CDR1 KGHSH, CDR2 LQKENI. The junction had 4 bases not matched to a gene; V was cut back by 2 bases and J by 6 bases. The CDR3 has 14 amino acids. The DNA of the CDR3 is TGTGCCAGCTCACCAACAGGGGGCTGGGATGGCTACACCTTC. Amino acids: CASSPTGGWDGYTF.

In regard to this clonotype: The junction differs from germline at one of its ends, possibly a read error. The V gene is TRBV9, the J gene TRBJ2-3; 16 nucleotides line up with TRBD2. The CDR3 spans 18 residues. CDR1 is SGDLS, CDR2 YYNGEE, per germline. This CDR3 reads CACSGPGLAGGPVDTQYF. CDR3 sequence (DNA): TGTGCCTGCAGCGGACCGGGACTAGCGGGGGGGCCCGTAGATACGCAGTATTTT.

Of note for this clonotype: A much larger clone is a single base away; this may be a read error. The chain recombines TRBV6-5 with TRBJ2-7; D gene uncertain. CDR3 size: 13 residues. Germline V gives CDR1 MNHEY, CDR2 SVGAGI. CDR3 coding DNA: TGTGCCTGCAGCGATTCGGAAATGAGGGAGCAGTACTTC. It encodes CACSDSEMREQYF.

The V and J genes are TRBV3-1 and TRBJ1-2, with 11 bases fitting TRBD1. Trimming at V came to 4 bases and at J to 8 bases, leaving 9 bases not matched to a gene. Germline values: CDR1 LGHDT, CDR2 YNNKEL (reference sequence). The CDR3 loop spans 15 amino acids. The CDR3 coding sequence is TGTGCCAGCAGCCCAAGGACAGGGGGCGTTGAAGGCTACACCTTC. Encoded protein: CASSPRTGGVEGYTF.

In this sample, this clonotype turned up a few times. The chain is built from TRBV10-3 and TRBJ1-5; D call uncertain. Trimming took off 5 bases at V and 1 base at J, with 18 bases between the two ends. From germline, CDR1 is ENHRY and CDR2 SYGVKD. The CDR3 consists of 17 residues. The CDR3 sequence is CAISHHDWTLSNQPQHF. The CDR3 coding sequence is TGTGCCATCAGTCATCACGATTGGACCCTAAGCAATCAGCCCCAGCATTTT.

This clonotype was detected a few times. This chain links TRBV12-3 or TRBV12-4 with TRBJ2-7, with 7 bases that match TRBD2. This CDR3 has 17 amino acids. The V gene end was trimmed by 6 bases and the J gene end by 2 bases; junction bases not matched to a gene: 16. CDR3 region: CASSSPLSAGDAYEQYF. CDR3 nucleotide sequence: TGTGCCAGCAGCTCCCCCTTGTCTGCGGGGGATGCCTACGAGCAGTACTTC.

The gene calls are TRBV2 and TRBJ1-6; possibly TRBD1 for D (5 bases). Trimming left V 2 bases short and J 6 bases short, with 11 bases between. The CDR3 has 15 amino acids. The germline V gene encodes CDR1 SNHLY and CDR2 FYNNEI. The CDR3 reads CASSERGSSNSPLHF. The CDR3 DNA reads TGTGCCAGCAGTGAACGGGGGTCCAGTAATTCACCCCTCCACTTT.

Comments on this clonotype: A read error is possible here, since a much larger clone lies one base away. Written as DNA, the CDR3 is TGTGCCAGTAGTATAGGAGTGATTGCCTACGAGCAGTTCTTC. This codes for CASSIGVIAYEQFF. The chain uses TRBV19 and TRBJ2-1, with unresolved D. This CDR3 contains 14 residues. Germline V gives CDR1 LNHDA, CDR2 SQIVND (reference sequence). The V and J ends lost 1 base and 10 bases respectively, with 14 bases between them. Filled out from reference TRBV19 and TRBJ2-1, the complete variable domain reads DGGITQSPKYLFRKEGQNVTLSCEQNLNHDAMYWYRQDPGQGLRLIYYSQIVNDFQKGDIAEGYSVSREKKESFPLTVTSAQKNPTAFYLCASSIGVIAYEQFFGPGTRLTVL.

Concerning this clonotype: This may be a read error: a much more frequent sequence differs by one nucleotide. The V call is TRBV6-5, the J call TRBJ1-1, with a possible D match to TRBD1 (5 bases). The germline V gene encodes CDR1 MNHEY and CDR2 SVGAGI. The CDR3 is 14 residues long. CDR3 nucleotides: TGTGCCAGCAGTTACTCGATAGAAGGGACTGAAGCTTCCTTT. This codes for CASSYSIEGTEASF.

This clonotype was counted at least ten times. CDR3 sequence reads: CASSWTNNQPQHF. The CDR3 region has the DNA TGTGCCAGTAGTTGGACGAACAATCAGCCCCAGCATTTT. The gene calls are TRBV19 and TRBJ1-5; D remains unclear. The CDR3 contains 13 residues. Germline V lookup: CDR1 LNHDA, CDR2 SQIVND (reference sequence). The V gene lost 5 bases and the J gene lost 3 bases, with 8 bases spanning the gap.

This clonotype was counted many times. The chain uses TRBV12-3 or TRBV12-4 and TRBJ2-7, with 8 bases fitting TRBD1. This CDR3 has 13 residues. V was clipped by 6 bases and J by 5 bases; unmatched bases: 6. The CDR3 here is CASSRGQGHEQYF. CDR3 nucleotides: TGTGCCAGCAGCCGTGGACAGGGCCACGAGCAGTACTTC.

The chain recombines TRBV20-1 with TRBJ1-1; maybe TRBD1 (5 bases). V lost 1 base and J 4 bases, leaving 19 bases between the germline ends. Germline loops: CDR1 DFQATT, CDR2 SNEGSKA (reference sequence). This CDR3 is built from 16 residues. The CDR3 DNA is TGCAGTGCTAGAGGTTTCAGGGCGCGCACGGGCACTGAAGCTTTCTTT. Its translation: CSARGFRARTGTEAFF.